A selection of T cell receptor beta chains follows, all from one sample in a study of blood T cell repertoires in COVID-19. The assay was immunoSEQ multiplex PCR, and TCRdb's table has in-frame clones only and misses some. This sample has 200,000 to 250,000 clones, with 75% to 90% found just once. Specimen: peripheral blood. Receptor source: an older woman with COVID-19, enrolled during active disease. Both conserved end residues are part of each CDR3.

length,V,CDR3
18,TRBV7-2,CASSFRSAGGPGTGELFF
18,TRBV28,CASSLYEAATGKGTEAFF
13,TRBV6-4,CASSSGPGTEAFF
15,TRBV30,CAWRLSESMNTEAFF
16,TRBV7-6,CASSLLAGLLAGELFF
14,TRBV6-5,CASPSGFGNSPLHF
15,TRBV5-1,CASSLTGGVTGELFF
15,TRBV7-9,CASSGFGLLEGGYTF
15,TRBV27,CASNYQGNSNQPQHF
16,TRBV5-6,CASSRSSGARTDTQYF
17,TRBV24-1,CATNRIRDRGRGDGYTF
15,TRBV7-6,CASSSFEAGVYGYTF
15,TRBV4-1,CASSQLIRRATEAFF
14,TRBV28,CASSDGQVPGEQYF
17,TRBV27,CASSHTAGGRGDQPQHF
17,TRBV5-4,CASSDGLNPTQNTEAFF
14,TRBV25-1,CASSSHGGTYGYTF
15,TRBV13,CASSWVSGMRTVQYF
14,TRBV5-6,CASSLGGIDQPQHF
15,TRBV4-1,CASSPGLAASYEQYF
15,TRBV19,CASSIDRTGNQPQHF
15,TRBV6-6,CASSPTSGSTDTQYF
17,TRBV14,CASSLIDSLSSYNEQFF
16,TRBV5-1,CASSLGTSGSTDTQYF
14,TRBV6-5,CASSRGGVSYEQYF
14,TRBV2,CASMTGGQYNEQFF
14,TRBV6-5,CASKGQGNNQPQHF
14,TRBV7-9,CASIPGRTGNTIYF
11,TRBV20-1,CSALYSYEQYF
15,TRBV14,CASSLLAASYNEQFF
15,TRBV9,CASSVVTGGQETQYF
14,TRBV27,CASRHSGSTEEQFF
15,TRBV7-9,CASSQTGTSLYEQYF
15,TRBV7-2,CASSLNRGRPETQYF
15,TRBV9,CASSVEPSANYGYTF
16,TRBV28,CASSPPDGQGNTEAFF